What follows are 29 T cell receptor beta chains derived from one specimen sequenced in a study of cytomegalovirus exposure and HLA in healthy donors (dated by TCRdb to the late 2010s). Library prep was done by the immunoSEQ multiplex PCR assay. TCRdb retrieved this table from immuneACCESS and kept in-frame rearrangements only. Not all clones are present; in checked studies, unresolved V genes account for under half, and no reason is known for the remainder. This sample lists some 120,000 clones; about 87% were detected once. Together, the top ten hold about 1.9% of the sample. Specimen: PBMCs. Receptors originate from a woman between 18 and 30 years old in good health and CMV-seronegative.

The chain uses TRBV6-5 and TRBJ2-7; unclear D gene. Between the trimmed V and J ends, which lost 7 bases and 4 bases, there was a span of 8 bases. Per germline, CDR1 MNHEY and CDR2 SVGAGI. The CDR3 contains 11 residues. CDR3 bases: TGTGCCAGCACCCAGTATTACGAGCAGTACTTC. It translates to CASTQYYEQYF.

CDR3 region: CASSFSGMDQPQHF. The CDR3 bases are TGTGCCAGCAGTTTCTCGGGGATGGATCAGCCCCAGCATTTT. The chain is built from TRBV28 and TRBJ1-5; no clear D gene. The germline CDR1 and CDR2 sequences are MDHEN and SYDVKM. CDR3 length: 14 amino acids. V was shortened by 3 bases and J by 5 bases, with 11 bases between the two germline ends. The full variable domain, in which reference TRBV28 and TRBJ1-5 provide the parts outside the CDR3, is DVKVTQSSRYLVKRTGEKVFLECVQDMDHENMFWYRQDPGLGLRLIYFSYDVKMKEKGDIPEGYSVSREKKERFSLILESASTNQTSMYLCASSFSGMDQPQHFGDGTRLSIL.

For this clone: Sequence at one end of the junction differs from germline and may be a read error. In nucleotides, the CDR3 is TGTGCCAGCAGCGTAGACGTGGGAGGGACACTGGATTTT. Amino acids: CASSVDVGGTLDF. The chain uses TRBV9 and TRBJ1-4, with a tentative D call TRBD1 (6 bases). There are 13 residues in the CDR3. Per the germline V gene, CDR1 is SGDLS and CDR2 is YYNGEE.

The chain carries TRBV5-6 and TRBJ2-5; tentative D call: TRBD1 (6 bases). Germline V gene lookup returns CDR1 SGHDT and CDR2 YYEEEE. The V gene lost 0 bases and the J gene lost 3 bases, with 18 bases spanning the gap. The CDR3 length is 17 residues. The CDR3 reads CASSLGLRQGLKETQYF. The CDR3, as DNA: TGTGCCAGCAGCTTGGGGCTCCGTCAGGGGTTGAAAGAGACCCAGTACTTC.

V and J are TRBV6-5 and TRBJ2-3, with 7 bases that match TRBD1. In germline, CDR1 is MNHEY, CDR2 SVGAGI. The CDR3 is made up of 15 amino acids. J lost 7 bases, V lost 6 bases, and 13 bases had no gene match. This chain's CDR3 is CASRRGGEKGNTQYF. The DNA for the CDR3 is TGTGCCAGCAGGAGAGGGGGCGAAAAAGGAAATACGCAGTATTTT.

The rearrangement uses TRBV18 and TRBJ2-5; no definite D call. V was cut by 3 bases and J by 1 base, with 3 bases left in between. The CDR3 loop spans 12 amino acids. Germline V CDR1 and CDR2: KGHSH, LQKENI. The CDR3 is CASSPVQETQYF. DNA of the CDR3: TGTGCCAGCTCACCCGTCCAAGAGACCCAGTACTTC.

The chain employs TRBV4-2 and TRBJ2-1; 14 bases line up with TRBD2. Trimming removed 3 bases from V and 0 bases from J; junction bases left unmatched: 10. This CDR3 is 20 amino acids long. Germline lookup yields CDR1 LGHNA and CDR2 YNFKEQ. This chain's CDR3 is CASSHRTSGGTTSSYNEQFF. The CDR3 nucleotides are TGTGCCAGCAGCCATCGGACTAGCGGGGGGACAACGAGCTCCTACAATGAGCAGTTCTTC.

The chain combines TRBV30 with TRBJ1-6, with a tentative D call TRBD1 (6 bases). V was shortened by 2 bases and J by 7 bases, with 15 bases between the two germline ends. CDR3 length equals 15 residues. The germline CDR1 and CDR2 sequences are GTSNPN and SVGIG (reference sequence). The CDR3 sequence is CAWSPPDRLNSPLHF. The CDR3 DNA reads TGTGCCTGGAGTCCCCCGGACAGACTAAATTCACCCCTCCACTTT.

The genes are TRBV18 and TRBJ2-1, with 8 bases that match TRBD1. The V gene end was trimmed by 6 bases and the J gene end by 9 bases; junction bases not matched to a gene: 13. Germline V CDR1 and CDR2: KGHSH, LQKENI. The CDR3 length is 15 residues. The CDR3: CASSRGQGRFAEQFF. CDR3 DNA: TGTGCCAGCTCTCGAGGACAGGGTAGGTTCGCTGAGCAGTTCTTC.

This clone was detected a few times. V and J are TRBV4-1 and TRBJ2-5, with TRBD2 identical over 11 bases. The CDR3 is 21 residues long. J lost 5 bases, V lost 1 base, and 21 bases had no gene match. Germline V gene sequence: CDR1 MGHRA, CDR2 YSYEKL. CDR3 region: CASSQAGSTGTSGHGVETQYF. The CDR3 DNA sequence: TGCGCCAGCAGCCAAGCAGGGTCCACAGGGACTAGCGGACATGGGGTGGAGACCCAGTACTTC.

The CDR3 nucleotides read TGTGCCAGCCAAAGGGCGGGCTCAGGCACAGATACGCAGTATTTT. Translation gives CASQRAGSGTDTQYF. The chain employs TRBV28 and TRBJ2-3; weak D call: TRBD2 (5 bases). The CDR3 runs to 15 residues. Trimming removed 8 bases from V and 1 base from J, with 16 bases in between. Germline V gives CDR1 MDHEN, CDR2 SYDVKM.

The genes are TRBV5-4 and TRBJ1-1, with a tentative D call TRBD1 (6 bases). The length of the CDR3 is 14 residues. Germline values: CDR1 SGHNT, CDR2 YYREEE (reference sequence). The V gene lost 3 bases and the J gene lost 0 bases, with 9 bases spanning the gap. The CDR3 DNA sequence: TGTGCCAGCAGCTGGGGACACTTGAACACTGAAGCTTTCTTT. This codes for CASSWGHLNTEAFF.

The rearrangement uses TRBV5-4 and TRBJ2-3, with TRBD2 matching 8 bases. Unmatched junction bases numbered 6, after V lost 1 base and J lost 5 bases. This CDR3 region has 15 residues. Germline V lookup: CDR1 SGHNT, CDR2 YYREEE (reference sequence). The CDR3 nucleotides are TGTGCCAGCAGCTTGAAGCGGGAGAAAATAGATACGCAGTATTTT. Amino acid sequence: CASSLKREKIDTQYF.

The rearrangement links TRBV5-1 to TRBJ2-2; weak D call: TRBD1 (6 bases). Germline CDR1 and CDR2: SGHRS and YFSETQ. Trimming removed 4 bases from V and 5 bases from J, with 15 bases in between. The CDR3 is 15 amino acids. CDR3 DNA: TGCGCCAGCAGCGCAGAGGACAGACCTACCGGGGAGCTGTTTTTT. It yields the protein CASSAEDRPTGELFF.

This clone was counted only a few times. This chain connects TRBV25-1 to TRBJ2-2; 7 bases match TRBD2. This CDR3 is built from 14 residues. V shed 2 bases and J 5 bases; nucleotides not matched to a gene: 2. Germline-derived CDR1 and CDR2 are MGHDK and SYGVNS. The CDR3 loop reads CASSEGGETGELFF. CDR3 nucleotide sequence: TGTGCCAGCAGTGAAGGGGGGGAAACCGGGGAGCTGTTTTTT.

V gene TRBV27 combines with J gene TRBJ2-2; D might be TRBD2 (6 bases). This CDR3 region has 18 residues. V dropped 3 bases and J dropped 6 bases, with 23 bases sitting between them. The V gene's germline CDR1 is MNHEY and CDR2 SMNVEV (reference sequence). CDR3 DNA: TGTGCCAGCAGTTTTCAAGGTGGTTGGAGGGCCAACGCCGGGGAGCTGTTTTTT. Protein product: CASSFQGGWRANAGELFF.

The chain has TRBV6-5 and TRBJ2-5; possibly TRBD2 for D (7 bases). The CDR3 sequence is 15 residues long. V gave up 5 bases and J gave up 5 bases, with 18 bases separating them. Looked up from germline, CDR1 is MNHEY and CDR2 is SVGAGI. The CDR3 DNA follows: TGTGCCAGCAGTCCTCAAGGGAGGGGGGGGGAGACCCAGTACTTC. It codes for CASSPQGRGGETQYF.

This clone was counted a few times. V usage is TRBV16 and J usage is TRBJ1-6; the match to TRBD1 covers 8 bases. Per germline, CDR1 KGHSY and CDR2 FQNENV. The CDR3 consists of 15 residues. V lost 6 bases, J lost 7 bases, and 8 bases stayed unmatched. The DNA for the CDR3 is TGTGCCAGCAGACTCGGACAGGGTTGGAATTCACCCCTCCACTTT. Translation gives CASRLGQGWNSPLHF.

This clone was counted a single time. The CDR3 protein is CASSLGDRLTDTQYF. The CDR3 nucleotides are TGCGCCAGCAGCTTGGGGGACAGACTCACAGATACGCAGTATTTT. The chain links TRBV5-1 to TRBJ2-3; 7 positions agree with TRBD1. V trimming: 0 bases; J trimming: 2 bases; junction bases outside the gene matches: 3. This CDR3 has 15 residues. Germline V gene sequence: CDR1 SGHRS, CDR2 YFSETQ.

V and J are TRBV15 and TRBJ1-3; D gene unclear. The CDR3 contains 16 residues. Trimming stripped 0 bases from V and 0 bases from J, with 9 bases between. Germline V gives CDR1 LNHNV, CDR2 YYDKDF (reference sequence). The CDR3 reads CATSRDRGNSGNTIYF. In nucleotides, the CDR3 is TGTGCCACCAGCAGAGATCGCGGCAACTCTGGAAACACCATATATTTT.

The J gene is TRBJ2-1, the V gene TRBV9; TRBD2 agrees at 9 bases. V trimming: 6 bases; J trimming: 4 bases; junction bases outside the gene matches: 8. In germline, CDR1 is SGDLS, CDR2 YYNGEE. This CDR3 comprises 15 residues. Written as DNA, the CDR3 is TGTGCCAGCACCCCCAATAGCGGGGGATACAATGAGCAGTTCTTC. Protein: CASTPNSGGYNEQFF.

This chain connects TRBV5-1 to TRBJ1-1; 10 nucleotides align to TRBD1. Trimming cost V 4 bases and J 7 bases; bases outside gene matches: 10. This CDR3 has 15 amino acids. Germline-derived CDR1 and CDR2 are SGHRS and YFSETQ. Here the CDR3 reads CASSPRTGGFDEAFF. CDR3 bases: TGCGCCAGCAGCCCGAGGACAGGGGGTTTCGATGAAGCTTTCTTT.

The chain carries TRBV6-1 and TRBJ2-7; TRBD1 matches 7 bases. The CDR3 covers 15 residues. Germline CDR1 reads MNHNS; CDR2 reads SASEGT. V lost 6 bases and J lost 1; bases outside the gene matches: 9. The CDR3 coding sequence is TGTGCCAGCAGCCAAACGACAGGGTCATCCTACGAGCAGTACTTC. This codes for CASSQTTGSSYEQYF.

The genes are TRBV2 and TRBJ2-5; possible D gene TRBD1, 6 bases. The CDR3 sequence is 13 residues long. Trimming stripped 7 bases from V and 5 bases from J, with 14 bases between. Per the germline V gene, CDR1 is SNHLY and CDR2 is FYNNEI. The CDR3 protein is CASNPTGWETQYF. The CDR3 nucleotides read TGTGCCAGCAATCCGACAGGATGGGAGACCCAGTACTTC.

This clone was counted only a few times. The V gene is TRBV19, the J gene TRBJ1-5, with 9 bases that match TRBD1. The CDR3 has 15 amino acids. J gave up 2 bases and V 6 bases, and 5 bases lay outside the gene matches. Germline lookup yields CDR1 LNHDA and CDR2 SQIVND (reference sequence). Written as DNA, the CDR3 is TGTGCCAGTAGGGGACAGGGTTCAGGCAATCAGCCCCAGCATTTT. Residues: CASRGQGSGNQPQHF.

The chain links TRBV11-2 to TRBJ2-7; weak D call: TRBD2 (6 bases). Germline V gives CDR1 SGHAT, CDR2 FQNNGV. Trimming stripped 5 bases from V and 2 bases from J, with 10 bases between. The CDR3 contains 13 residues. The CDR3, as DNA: TGTGCCAGCAGCCCGGGGGAGACCTACGAGCAGTACTTC. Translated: CASSPGETYEQYF.

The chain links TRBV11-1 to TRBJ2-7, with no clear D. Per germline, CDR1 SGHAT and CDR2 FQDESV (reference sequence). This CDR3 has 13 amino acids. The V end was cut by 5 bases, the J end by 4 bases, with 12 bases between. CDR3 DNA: TGTGCCAGCAGCCCCCGCGGTAGGTACGAGCAGTACTTC. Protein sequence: CASSPRGRYEQYF.

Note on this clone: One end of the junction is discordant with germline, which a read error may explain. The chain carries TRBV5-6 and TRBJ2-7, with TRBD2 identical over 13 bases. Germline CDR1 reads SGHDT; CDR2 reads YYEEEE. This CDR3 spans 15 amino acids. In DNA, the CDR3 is TGTGCCAGCAGCTTGGGGGGACTAGCGGGGTCCCAAGGATTCTTC. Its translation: CASSLGGLAGSQGFF.

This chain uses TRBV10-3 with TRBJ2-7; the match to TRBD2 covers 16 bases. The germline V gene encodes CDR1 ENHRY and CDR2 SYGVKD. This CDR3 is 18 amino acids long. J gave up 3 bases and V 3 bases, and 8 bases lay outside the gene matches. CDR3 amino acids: CAISDRGTSGRAGYEQYF. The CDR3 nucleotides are TGTGCCATCAGTGATCGGGGGACTAGCGGGAGGGCTGGCTACGAGCAGTACTTC.